This TCR beta chain was sequenced in a study of blood T cell repertoires in COVID-19. Looking at the study overall: The United States, Italy and Spain were the sources of the acute and convalescent COVID-19 samples. T cells, B-cell-depleted T cells, or PBMCs provided the cDNA or gDNA that served as material.

Enrollment of patients from Seattle took place during active infection, with longitudinal follow-up. In the source study's methods: Counts of nucleated cells, estimated from reference gene primer amplification, were obtained. Profiled with immunoSEQ multiplex PCR; TCRdb holds only in-frame clones, not every one. The V and J calls and clone size are taken from that table; D and trimming were inferred from the DNA. The sample comprises about 200,000 clones, roughly 84% of which are singletons, and over 15% rests with the top ten. This clone was recorded only once. This CDR3 region has 14 residues. V gave up 5 bases and J gave up 0 bases, with 7 bases separating them. Germline CDR1 and CDR2: SGHTA and FQGNSA.

This chain uses TRBV7-2 with TRBJ2-2; the D is unclear. Sequences were obtained from peripheral blood. This TCR was recovered from a man aged 50-59 years with COVID-19, enrolled during active disease. CDR3 in DNA: TGTGCCAGCAGCACTTTCGCGAACACCGGGGAGCTGTTTTTT. Translation: CASSTFANTGELFF.